These 22 T cell receptor beta chains were sequenced from one sample in a study of T cells after yellow fever vaccination (dated by TCRdb to about 2019). The treatment or condition label on this specimen signifies: live attenuated yellow fever vaccine strain. To prepare the library, 5' RACE was applied. The instrument was an Illumina NovaSeq 6000. TCRdb cleaned the public reads at Q25 with fastp, built clones with MiXCR and kept in-frame beta chains. Rows are unified per CDR3 protein, each entry keeping the most common DNA and genes. This sample comprises fewer than 400,000 distinct CDR3 sequences, around 10% of them detected only once. The top ten clones comprise under 4% of the sample. Sequencing used CD4+ T cells sorted from PBMCs, obtained 45 days after the yellow fever booster vaccination. The receptors here all came from a man aged 18 to 29 who received the YFV17D yellow fever vaccine.

This clonotype was counted a few times. Its ends do not fully match the called genes, so a read error is possible. The chain recombines TRBV10-3 with TRBJ2-7; 9 bases align to TRBD1. The CDR3 extends over 13 amino acids. The germline V gene encodes CDR1 ENHRY and CDR2 SYGVKD. CDR3 DNA sequence: TGTGCCATCACCGAACGGGACAGGGAAGAGCGGTACTTC. Protein product: CAITERDREERYF.

This rearrangement joins TRBV29-1 to TRBJ2-3; D is possibly TRBD1 (5 bases). Germline V CDR1 and CDR2: SQVTM, ANQGSEA. The germline V and J ends were trimmed by 7 bases and 2 bases, with 16 bases remaining between them. The CDR3 spans 14 residues. The CDR3 DNA reads as TGCAGCGGGAGTTCAGGACACACCACAGATACGCAGTATTTT. Translated, it gives CSGSSGHTTDTQYF.

This clonotype has only a few counts. This rearrangement joins TRBV6-2 or TRBV6-3 to TRBJ1-2; no firm D call. CDR3 length: 12 residues. CDR1 is MNHEY and CDR2 is SVGEGT in the germline V gene. Trimming removed 5 bases from V and 5 bases from J, with 9 bases in between. In nucleotides, the CDR3 is TGTGCCAGCAGTACGGACGTTTATGGCTACACCTTC. Translated, it gives CASSTDVYGYTF.

This clonotype came up many times. J is TRBJ1-1 and V is TRBV18, with D perhaps matching TRBD1 (6 bases). The CDR3 covers 13 residues. V lost 8 bases to trimming and J lost 1 base, with 11 bases between them. Germline loops: CDR1 KGHSH, CDR2 LQKENI. The CDR3 coding sequence is TGTGCCAGCGAGGACAGCCCGAACACTGAAGCTTTCTTT. This encodes CASEDSPNTEAFF.

The gene calls are TRBV4-3 and TRBJ2-3; 12 bases match TRBD2. V dropped 0 bases and J dropped 6; count of bases not matched to a gene: 7. CDR3 length: 17 residues. Germline values: CDR1 LGHNA, CDR2 YSLEER. The CDR3 DNA is TGCGCCAGCAGCCAAGAGTTGACTAGCGGGGGCCCGGATACGCAGTATTTT. It specifies CASSQELTSGGPDTQYF.

This clonotype appeared many times. V gene TRBV24-1 combines with J gene TRBJ2-2; 8 bases align to TRBD1. Germline CDR1 is KGHDR and CDR2 is SFDVKD. There are 16 residues in the CDR3. V lost 3 bases, J lost 4 bases, and 6 bases stayed unmatched. For the CDR3, the DNA is TGTGCCACCAGTGATCCCGGGACAGGATTCACCGGGGAGCTGTTTTTT. This gives the protein CATSDPGTGFTGELFF.

In its sample, this clonotype was seen a few times. The chain recombines TRBV18 with TRBJ1-1, with 7 bases lining up with TRBD1. V was clipped by 1 base and J by 1 base; unmatched bases: 12. CDR3 length equals 18 residues. The germline CDR1 and CDR2 sequences are KGHSH and LQKENI. CDR3: CASSPLRGGAGTNTEAFF. The CDR3 nucleotides read TGTGCCAGCTCACCACTTCGAGGGGGCGCAGGGACGAACACTGAAGCTTTCTTT.

This chain uses TRBV20-1 with TRBJ2-5; 10 bases map to TRBD2. This CDR3 region has 17 residues. Trimming took 1 base from V and 2 from J; bases not matched to a gene: 10. Per germline, CDR1 DFQATT and CDR2 SNEGSKA (reference sequence). The CDR3 is CSARVWGLAGEQETQYF. The CDR3 region has the DNA TGCAGTGCTAGAGTTTGGGGCCTAGCGGGGGAACAAGAGACCCAGTACTTC.

This clonotype was seen a few times. The V call is TRBV4-3, the J call TRBJ2-7; D gene uncertain. This CDR3 region has 14 residues. Germline V gives CDR1 LGHNA, CDR2 YSLEER. The V gene lost 1 base and the J gene lost 4 bases, with 11 bases spanning the gap. CDR3 protein: CASSQAAGCYEQYV. Here the CDR3 DNA reads TGCGCCAGCAGCCAAGCGGCAGGTTGTTACGAGCAGTACGTC.

The chain combines TRBV4-3 with TRBJ1-2, with D unresolved. With 6 bases removed from V and 4 bases from J, the gap between germline ends came to 9 bases. The germline V gene encodes CDR1 LGHNA and CDR2 YSLEER. The CDR3 totals 12 residues. CDR3 DNA: TGCGCCAGCAGTCAGGATTTCTATGGCTACACCTTC. Translated: CASSQDFYGYTF.

The chain joins TRBV9 to TRBJ1-1; possibly TRBD1 for D (6 bases). With 0 bases removed from V and 6 bases from J, the gap between germline ends came to 9 bases. This CDR3 has 13 amino acids. Germline V gene sequence: CDR1 SGDLS, CDR2 YYNGEE. CDR3 protein: CASSVGGGPEAFF. The CDR3 region has the DNA TGTGCCAGCAGCGTAGGGGGGGGCCCTGAAGCTTTCTTT.

The chain links TRBV5-1 to TRBJ2-7; no definite D call. The V and J ends lost 2 bases and 2 bases respectively, with 11 bases between them. CDR3 length: 14 amino acids. Germline CDR1 SGHRS, CDR2 YFSETQ. The CDR3 spells CASSLRPRAYEQYF. The CDR3 DNA reads TGCGCCAGCAGCTTAAGGCCCCGAGCCTACGAGCAGTACTTC.

In its sample, this clonotype was seen once. This chain connects TRBV14 to TRBJ1-4, with a possible D match to TRBD1 (6 bases). This CDR3 is built from 15 residues. Germline CDR1 and CDR2: SGHDN and FVKESK. V dropped 3 bases and J dropped 10 bases, with 18 bases sitting between them. Here the CDR3 DNA reads TGTGCCAGCAGCCATACCGGGGGCGCTTCCCGAAAACTGTTTTTT. This translates into CASSHTGGASRKLFF.

A few counts support this clonotype. The V gene is TRBV4-1, the J gene TRBJ1-2; D ambiguous. V lost 0 bases, J lost 4 bases, and 15 bases lay in between. The germline V gene encodes CDR1 MGHRA and CDR2 YSYEKL. The CDR3 covers 16 residues. The CDR3 DNA sequence: TGCGCCAGCAGCCAAGATGAAGGCTTGGGAACCTATGGCTACACCTTC. It specifies CASSQDEGLGTYGYTF.

The chain employs TRBV3-1 and TRBJ2-1; the match to TRBD2 covers 11 bases. This CDR3 region has 17 residues. Germline loops: CDR1 LGHDT, CDR2 YNNKEL (reference sequence). V was pared by 0 bases and J by 6 bases, with 7 bases of the junction left unmatched. The CDR3 DNA reads TGTGCCAGCAGCCAAGAGGGGCTAGCGGGGGGCTTCAATGAGCAGTTCTTC. This gives the protein CASSQEGLAGGFNEQFF.

This clonotype was observed many times. The chain is built from TRBV4-1 and TRBJ2-7, with D perhaps matching TRBD1 (5 bases). The ends were cut back, 4 bases at V and 3 bases at J, with 13 bases in the middle. Germline CDR1 and CDR2: MGHRA and YSYEKL. This CDR3 is 14 amino acids long. CDR3 sequence reads: CASSLGVQFYEQYV. CDR3 in DNA: TGCGCCAGCAGCCTAGGGGTACAGTTCTACGAGCAGTACGTC.

The rearrangement links TRBV7-3 to TRBJ2-1; possible D gene TRBD1, 6 bases. CDR3 length: 16 residues. Germline V gives CDR1 SGHTA, CDR2 FQGTGA. V shed 5 bases and J shed 0 bases, with 14 bases lying between them. CDR3 loop: CASSRDTTFSYNEQFF. CDR3 nucleotide sequence: TGTGCCAGCAGCCGGGACACCACGTTCTCCTACAATGAGCAGTTCTTC. Together with reference TRBV7-3 and TRBJ2-1, the CDR3 gives the full variable domain: GAGVSQTPSNKVTEKGKYVELRCDPISGHTALYWYRQSLGQGPEFLIYFQGTGAADDSGLPNDRFFAVRPEGSVSTLKIQRTERGDSAVYLCASSRDTTFSYNEQFFGPGTRLTVL.

This chain joins TRBV7-8 and TRBJ1-1, with unresolved D. The V end was cut by 5 bases, the J end by 3 bases, with 7 bases between. CDR3 length: 12 amino acids. Germline CDR1 SGHVS, CDR2 FQNEAQ. CDR3 amino acids: CASSPAHTEAFF. The CDR3 bases are TGTGCCAGCAGCCCGGCTCACACTGAAGCTTTCTTT.

J is TRBJ2-5 and V is TRBV7-2; a weak D match, TRBD2 (7 bases). The CDR3 consists of 15 residues. Per the germline V gene, CDR1 is SGHTA and CDR2 is FQGNSA. V was clipped by 4 bases and J by 4 bases, with 16 bases between them. In DNA form, the CDR3 reads TGTGCCAGCAGCTCAAGGGGGGGCCCGGGAGAGACCCAGTACTTC. It is translated as CASSSRGGPGETQYF.

The chain uses TRBV6-5 and TRBJ1-6; no clear D gene. Germline V gene sequence: CDR1 MNHEY, CDR2 SVGAGI. Trimming stripped 5 bases from V and 7 bases from J, with 12 bases between. The CDR3 totals 14 residues. The CDR3, as DNA: TGTGCCAGCAGTCTAGGTCCGCCCAATTCACCCCTCCACTTT. Translating it yields CASSLGPPNSPLHF.

This chain connects TRBV15 to TRBJ1-3, with D possibly being TRBD1 (5 bases). Trimming took 3 bases from V and 2 from J, leaving 8 bases between them. Per germline, CDR1 LNHNV and CDR2 YYDKDF (reference sequence). The CDR3 spans 14 residues. CDR3 loop: CATSRDIAGNTIYF. DNA of the CDR3: TGTGCCACCAGCAGGGACATCGCTGGAAACACCATATATTTT.

This clonotype was recorded at least ten times. The V call is TRBV29-1, the J call TRBJ1-2; D is ambiguous. Looked up from germline, CDR1 is SQVTM and CDR2 is ANQGSEA. The CDR3 totals 13 residues. The V gene lost 3 bases and the J gene lost 11 bases, with 19 bases spanning the gap. The DNA for the CDR3 is TGCAGCGTTGAGGTGACCCCTATTTCTGGTTACACCTTC. It encodes CSVEVTPISGYTF.